Presented here are 27 T cell receptor beta chains from one specimen sequenced in a study of blood T cell repertoires in COVID-19. Some clones are missing from TCRdb's copy, which holds only in-frame ones; the method was immunoSEQ multiplex PCR. The table has a few hundred thousand clones, under 90% seen once. Specimen: peripheral blood. The receptors derive from a young man with active or convalescent COVID-19.

The chain carries TRBV20-1 and TRBJ2-7; D remains ambiguous. Germline V CDR1 and CDR2: DFQATT, SNEGSKA (reference sequence). V shed 0 bases and J shed 7 bases, with 7 bases lying between them. This CDR3 has 11 amino acids. CDR3: CSARDPGEQYF. Written as DNA, the CDR3 is TGCAGTGCTAGAGATCCCGGGGAGCAGTACTTC.

The V gene is TRBV2, the J gene TRBJ2-3; TRBD1 might be the D (5 bases). CDR1 is SNHLY, CDR2 FYNNEI, per germline. The CDR3 extends over 12 amino acids. V lost 8 bases, J lost 11 bases, and 17 bases lay in between. CDR3 bases: TGTGCCAGCTTCCACAGGAGAATGGGGCAGTATTTT. Translating it yields CASFHRRMGQYF.

This chain uses TRBV7-2 with TRBJ2-7, with D perhaps TRBD1 (6 bases). Deletions cut 5 bases from V and 3 bases from J, with 11 bases between. Looked up from germline, CDR1 is SGHTA and CDR2 is FQGNSA. The CDR3 sequence is 13 residues long. The CDR3 reads CASSPGQLYEQYF. CDR3 bases: TGTGCCAGCAGCCCCGGACAGCTCTACGAGCAGTACTTC.

This sequence joins TRBV3-1 (or the pseudogene TRBV3-2) and TRBJ2-6; a weak D match, TRBD1 (5 bases). There are 16 residues in the CDR3. Trimming took 7 bases from V and 1 from J, leaving 14 bases between them. CDR1 and CDR2 (germline): LGHDT, YNNKEL (reference sequence). The CDR3 DNA reads as TGTGCCAGCAAATTCCAACAGGCGTCTGGGGCCAACGTCCTGACTTTC. Its protein product is CASKFQQASGANVLTF.

The rearrangement links TRBV5-1 to TRBJ1-2; TRBD1 matches 10 bases. The CDR3 consists of 15 residues. The junction had 4 bases not matched to a gene; V was cut back by 2 bases and J by 3 bases. CDR1 is SGHRS, CDR2 YFSETQ, per germline. CDR3 nucleotide sequence: TGCGCCAGCAGCTTATCGGGACAGGGGTACTATGGCTACACCTTC. It codes for CASSLSGQGYYGYTF.

This chain joins TRBV4-2 and TRBJ2-3; a possible D gene is TRBD2 (5 bases). The germline V gene has CDR1 LGHNA and CDR2 YNFKEQ. Trimming pared 0 bases from V and 2 bases from J, leaving 9 bases between. The CDR3 contains 15 residues. The CDR3 DNA sequence: TGTGCCAGCAGCCAAGAGGAGCGGTACACAGATACGCAGTATTTT. Amino acid sequence: CASSQEERYTDTQYF.

This chain connects TRBV13 to TRBJ2-7; TRBD2 matches at 9 bases. The V segment lost 5 bases and the J segment 3 bases; nucleotides outside the gene matches: 2. The CDR3 is 13 amino acids. Germline V lookup: CDR1 PRHDT, CDR2 FYEKMQ (reference sequence). The CDR3 reads CASSASGDYEQYF. The CDR3 DNA reads as TGTGCCAGCAGCGCTAGCGGGGACTACGAGCAGTACTTC.

The J gene is TRBJ2-7, the V gene TRBV27; weak D call: TRBD1 (7 bases). From germline, CDR1 is MNHEY and CDR2 SMNVEV (reference sequence). Trimming left V 5 bases short and J 2 bases short, with 19 bases between. The CDR3 has 16 amino acids. The CDR3 nucleotides are TGTGCCAGCAGTACGCGGGACAGTACACCCACCTACGAGCAGTACTTC. Translation: CASSTRDSTPTYEQYF.

The chain's CDR3 is CAWETGGNTIYF. CDR3 nucleotides: TGTGCCTGGGAGACAGGGGGAAACACCATATATTTT. This chain links TRBV30 with TRBJ1-3; 7 bases fit TRBD1. V lost 5 bases and J lost 4; bases outside the gene matches: 2. Germline CDR1 reads GTSNPN; CDR2 reads SVGIG (reference sequence). There are 12 residues in the CDR3.

This clone came up a few times. The genes are TRBV5-1 and TRBJ2-5, with D perhaps TRBD2 (6 bases). Looked up from germline, CDR1 is SGHRS and CDR2 is YFSETQ. The CDR3 loop spans 18 amino acids. Trimming pared 0 bases from V and 5 bases from J, leaving 23 bases between. The CDR3 DNA follows: TGCGCCAGCAGCTTGGCTTATCTCTCGGAGGGAGTAGGGGAGACCCAGTACTTC. This sequence encodes CASSLAYLSEGVGETQYF.

The chain is built from TRBV6-6 and TRBJ1-3; 7 nucleotides match TRBD1. The trim removed 5 bases at V and 0 bases at J, leaving 22 bases unmatched. The germline V gene has CDR1 MNHNY and CDR2 SVGAGI (reference sequence). This CDR3 is built from 21 residues. The CDR3 nucleotides are TGTGCCAGCAGTCATACAGGGGCCACAATCCTCACTCGCCCCTCTGGAAACACCATATATTTT. It yields the protein CASSHTGATILTRPSGNTIYF.

This clone has only one observation. V and J are TRBV19 and TRBJ2-7, with TRBD2 identical over 7 bases. Looked up from germline, CDR1 is LNHDA and CDR2 is SQIVND (reference sequence). The J segment lost 3 bases and the V segment lost 3 bases, leaving 8 bases of the junction unmatched. CDR3 length equals 15 residues. As DNA, the CDR3 is TGTGCCAGTAGTATGGGGCTAGCGGACTTCTACGAGCAGTACTTC. Its protein is CASSMGLADFYEQYF.

The rearrangement joins TRBV27 to TRBJ2-3; the match to TRBD2 covers 8 bases. CDR3 length: 13 amino acids. Germline V gives CDR1 MNHEY, CDR2 SMNVEV (reference sequence). The J segment lost 6 bases and the V segment lost 5 bases, leaving 4 bases of the junction unmatched. CDR3 bases: TGTGCCAGCAGTCCCCCTAGCGGGGATACGCAGTATTTT. This translates into CASSPPSGDTQYF.

This clone was seen a single time. The rearrangement joins TRBV7-2 to TRBJ2-7, with 7 positions matching TRBD2. V dropped 1 base and J dropped 0; count of bases not matched to a gene: 6. Germline V gene lookup returns CDR1 SGHTA and CDR2 FQGNSA. The CDR3 contains 16 residues. CDR3 in amino acids: CASSLGGGGSSYEQYF. The DNA for the CDR3 is TGTGCCAGCAGCTTAGGGGGCGGGGGAAGCTCCTACGAGCAGTACTTC.

The chain joins TRBV7-9 to TRBJ1-2; 12 nucleotides match TRBD1. The V segment lost 4 bases and the J segment 14 bases; nucleotides outside the gene matches: 5. The CDR3 covers 12 residues. The germline CDR1 and CDR2 sequences are SEHNR and FQNEAQ (reference sequence). The CDR3 here is CASSSGQGAYTF. As DNA, the CDR3 is TGTGCCAGCAGCTCGGGACAGGGGGCATATACCTTC.

This chain joins TRBV30 and TRBJ1-6; 9 bases are shared with TRBD1. This CDR3 is 13 amino acids long. Per the germline V gene, CDR1 is GTSNPN and CDR2 is SVGIG (reference sequence). V dropped 4 bases and J dropped 10; count of bases not matched to a gene: 5. CDR3 amino acids: CAWMGQGFSPLHF. CDR3 sequence (DNA): TGTGCCTGGATGGGACAGGGATTCTCACCCCTCCACTTT.

J is TRBJ2-6 and V is TRBV6-5; perhaps TRBD2 as D (6 bases). The CDR3 is made up of 15 amino acids. In germline, CDR1 is MNHEY, CDR2 SVGAGI. Trimming pared 11 bases from V and 0 bases from J, leaving 14 bases between. CDR3 bases: TGTGCCTCCTGGAGGGCAGCCTCTGGGGCCAACGTCCTGACTTTC. This gives the protein CASWRAASGANVLTF.

The table lists this clone with a count of one. The rearrangement uses TRBV11-3 and TRBJ1-4; no firm D call. V was cut by 5 bases and J by 4 bases, with 20 bases left in between. CDR1 and CDR2 from the germline V gene are SGHNT and YENEEA. The CDR3 is made up of 17 amino acids. CDR3 sequence reads: CASSRVAKGVHNEKLFF. The CDR3 DNA follows: TGTGCCAGCAGCCGTGTAGCCAAGGGAGTCCATAATGAAAAACTGTTTTTT.

This sequence joins TRBV18 and TRBJ1-5, with a weak D call TRBD1 (5 bases). Per the germline V gene, CDR1 is KGHSH and CDR2 is LQKENI. Trimming took off 4 bases at V and 0 bases at J, with 7 bases between the two ends. This CDR3 contains 14 residues. CDR3 bases: TGTGCCAGCTCACAGGGGTATAGCAATCAGCCCCAGCATTTT. It is translated as CASSQGYSNQPQHF.

The V call is TRBV28, the J call TRBJ2-1; no reliable D call. Trimming pared 5 bases from V and 4 bases from J, leaving 6 bases between. Germline values: CDR1 MDHEN, CDR2 SYDVKM. CDR3 length equals 12 residues. The CDR3 DNA reads TGTGCCAGCAGTCCTCAGTACAATGAGCAGTTCTTC. It yields the protein CASSPQYNEQFF.

The rearrangement uses TRBV30 and TRBJ2-2, with D possibly TRBD2 on 6 matching bases. Trimming stripped 4 bases from V and 1 base from J, with 10 bases between. This CDR3 region has 14 residues. Looked up from germline, CDR1 is GTSNPN and CDR2 is SVGIG (reference sequence). CDR3 sequence reads: CAWKRLVNTGELFF. In nucleotides, the CDR3 is TGTGCCTGGAAGAGACTAGTGAACACCGGGGAGCTGTTTTTT.

For this clone: One end of the junction varies from germline; a read error may be responsible. The CDR3 region is CAGSFEGAKGETQYF. In DNA form, the CDR3 reads TGCGCCGGCAGCTTTGAGGGGGCTAAGGGAGAGACCCAGTACTTC. The chain links TRBV5-1 to TRBJ2-5; 7 positions agree with TRBD1. The germline CDR1 and CDR2 sequences are SGHRS and YFSETQ. There are 15 residues in the CDR3.

The rearrangement links TRBV21-1 to TRBJ2-2; the table calls TRBD2, which could not be checked here. TRBV21-1 is a pseudogene. The CDR3 loop spans 16 amino acids. CDR3 residues: CASSTHGTPNTGELFF. The CDR3 region has the DNA TGTGCCAGCAGCACTCACGGGACTCCGAACACCGGGGAGCTGTTTTTT.

Here the CDR3 DNA reads TGTGCCAGCTCACCATCTCAGGCGCAATCCTCTGGAAACACCATATATTTT. The encoded protein is CASSPSQAQSSGNTIYF. V is TRBV18 and J is TRBJ1-3, with D uncertain. CDR1 is KGHSH, CDR2 LQKENI, per germline. The CDR3 spans 17 residues. The V and J ends lost 2 bases and 0 bases respectively, with 14 bases between them. Variable domain in full (rest from reference TRBV18 and TRBJ1-3): NAGVMQNPRHLVRRRGQEARLRCSPMKGHSHVYWYRQLPEEGLKFMVYLQKENIIDESGMPKERFSAEFPKEGPSILRIQQVVRGDSAAYFCASSPSQAQSSGNTIYFGEGSWLTVV.

This clone was picked up a small number of times. The CDR3 DNA sequence: TGTGCCAGCAGCACCGGGACAGGGTATATTGAAGCTTTCTTT. Protein: CASSTGTGYIEAFF. The V gene is TRBV5-5, the J gene TRBJ1-1, with 9 bases matching TRBD1. Unmatched junction bases numbered 8, after V lost 4 bases and J lost 7 bases. CDR1 and CDR2 (germline): SGHKS, YYEKEE (reference sequence). This CDR3 region has 14 residues.

The chain combines TRBV13 with TRBJ1-4; TRBD1 is a possible D gene (6 bases). This CDR3 region has 15 residues. V lost 8 bases and J 8 bases, leaving 21 bases between the germline ends. Germline lookup yields CDR1 PRHDT and CDR2 FYEKMQ (reference sequence). CDR3 DNA: TGTGCCAGCTCCCAACGTGGGGGCTGGAAGGAAAAACTGTTTTTT. It specifies CASSQRGGWKEKLFF.

This clone was detected only once. The chain combines TRBV11-3 with TRBJ2-1, with 7 bases that match TRBD2. The germline V gene has CDR1 SGHNT and CDR2 YENEEA. The V segment lost 1 base and the J segment 7 bases; nucleotides outside the gene matches: 10. The length of the CDR3 is 16 residues. The chain's CDR3 is CASSLVLGGVGNEQFF. The CDR3 bases are TGTGCCAGCAGCTTAGTTCTTGGGGGGGTCGGAAATGAGCAGTTCTTC.